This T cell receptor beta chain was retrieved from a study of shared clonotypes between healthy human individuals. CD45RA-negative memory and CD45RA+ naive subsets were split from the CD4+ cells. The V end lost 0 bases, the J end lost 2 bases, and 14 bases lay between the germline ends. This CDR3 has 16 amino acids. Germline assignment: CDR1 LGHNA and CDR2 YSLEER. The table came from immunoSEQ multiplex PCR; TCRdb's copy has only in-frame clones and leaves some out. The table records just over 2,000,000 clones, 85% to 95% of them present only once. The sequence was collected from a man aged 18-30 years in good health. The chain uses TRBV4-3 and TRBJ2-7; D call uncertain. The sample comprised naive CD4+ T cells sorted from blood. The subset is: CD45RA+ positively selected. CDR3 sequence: CASSQDLGVITYEQYF. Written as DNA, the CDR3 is TGCGCCAGCAGCCAAGATCTCGGAGTTATAACCTACGAGCAGTACTTC.